The 30 T cell receptor beta chains below were found in one sample sequenced in a study of T cells after yellow fever vaccination. TCRdb reprocessed the 5' RACE reads with MiXCR, giving one entry per CDR3 protein. The table records 120,000 or so distinct CDR3 sequences, 7.5% to 10% of them present only once. The specimen was CD8+ T cells sorted from PBMCs, collected on the day of the yellow fever booster vaccination. These receptors came from a young man who received the YFV17D yellow fever vaccine.

The J gene is TRBJ2-3, the V gene TRBV3-1, with TRBD2 matching 13 bases. The CDR3 contains 15 residues. Germline CDR1 and CDR2: LGHDT and YNNKEL (reference sequence). V gave up 6 bases and J gave up 4 bases; unmatched junction bases: 4. The CDR3 is CASRLAGGPPDTQYF. The CDR3 region has the DNA TGTGCCAGCAGACTAGCGGGGGGGCCGCCAGATACGCAGTATTTT.

This clonotype has at least ten counts. The chain uses TRBV18 and TRBJ1-2; 8 bases are shared with TRBD1. The CDR3 spans 16 residues. Germline V gene sequence: CDR1 KGHSH, CDR2 LQKENI. V dropped 1 base and J dropped 5; count of bases not matched to a gene: 9. The CDR3 sequence: CASSPHPRQGRYGYTF. In DNA, the CDR3 is TGTGCCAGCTCACCACATCCCCGACAGGGGAGGTATGGCTACACCTTC.

The chain couples TRBV6-1 to TRBJ2-6; no clear D gene. The V and J ends lost 2 bases and 2 bases respectively, with 4 bases between them. This CDR3 contains 14 residues. The germline CDR1 and CDR2 sequences are MNHNS and SASEGT. The CDR3, as DNA: TGTGCCAGCAGTGAACCCCCTGGGGCCAACGTCCTGACTTTC. Translating it yields CASSEPPGANVLTF.

V usage is TRBV4-1 and J usage is TRBJ1-4; 8 positions agree with TRBD1. Germline trimming cut 10 bases from V and 8 bases from J; bases unmatched to any gene: 12. The germline V gene has CDR1 MGHRA and CDR2 YSYEKL. CDR3 size: 14 residues. This CDR3 reads CATPRTGNGEKLFF. The CDR3 DNA follows: TGCGCCACCCCCCGGACAGGGAACGGCGAAAAACTGTTTTTT.

The chain links TRBV29-1 to TRBJ2-2; either TRBD1 or TRBD2 may supply D (5 bases each). Per germline, CDR1 SQVTM and CDR2 ANQGSEA. V dropped 6 bases and J dropped 10 bases, with 12 bases sitting between them. CDR3 length equals 11 residues. The CDR3 DNA reads TGCAGCGTGGGGGTCTTGCCGGAGCTGTTTTTT. Its protein product is CSVGVLPELFF.

The genes are TRBV4-1 and TRBJ1-4; no reliable D call. The CDR3 is 15 amino acids. The germline CDR1 and CDR2 sequences are MGHRA and YSYEKL. V was clipped by 2 bases and J by 4 bases, with 11 bases between them. The CDR3 spells CASSQPSAGNEKLFF. The CDR3 region has the DNA TGCGCCAGCAGCCAACCCTCCGCCGGTAATGAAAAACTGTTTTTT.

The V and J genes are TRBV29-1 and TRBJ2-1; TRBD1 might be the D (5 bases). Germline V gene sequence: CDR1 SQVTM, CDR2 ANQGSEA. Trimming stripped 1 base from V and 7 bases from J, with 14 bases between. The CDR3 has 14 residues. The CDR3 region is CSVEGPGQTNEQFF. CDR3 sequence (DNA): TGCAGCGTTGAAGGTCCAGGACAAACGAATGAGCAGTTCTTC.

This clonotype was counted only a few times. The chain recombines TRBV12-3 or TRBV12-4 with TRBJ2-6; possibly TRBD1 for D (6 bases). The length of the CDR3 is 21 residues. With 3 bases removed from V and 0 bases from J, the gap between germline ends came to 24 bases. CDR3: CASSFRPGTTTTVSGANVLTF. CDR3 DNA: TGTGCCAGCAGTTTCAGGCCCGGGACAACTACTACCGTCTCTGGGGCCAACGTCCTGACTTTC.

The chain has TRBV19 and TRBJ2-1; the match to TRBD2 covers 8 bases. Trimming at V came to 5 bases and at J to 1 base, leaving 4 bases not matched to a gene. CDR1 is LNHDA and CDR2 is SQIVND in the germline V gene (reference sequence). This CDR3 spans 15 amino acids. DNA of the CDR3: TGTGCCAGTAGTCTCGGGAGGGGATCCTACAATGAGCAGTTCTTC. Translated, it gives CASSLGRGSYNEQFF.

This clonotype was picked up a small number of times. This chain connects TRBV4-1 to TRBJ2-1; D call uncertain. Germline V gene data show CDR1 as MGHRA and CDR2 as YSYEKL. V dropped 2 bases and J dropped 6 bases, with 11 bases sitting between them. CDR3 length equals 14 residues. For the CDR3, the DNA is TGCGCCAGCAGCCAACTGCTAGTTAGCAATGAGCAGTTCTTC. It encodes CASSQLLVSNEQFF.

The rearrangement uses TRBV7-8 and TRBJ1-6; TRBD1 agrees at 7 bases. Germline CDR1 and CDR2: SGHVS and FQNEAQ. This CDR3 region has 13 residues. V lost 4 bases to trimming and J lost 10 bases; unmatched junction nucleotides: 4. The CDR3 nucleotides read TGTGCCAGCAGCTACAGGGGCGGCTCACCCCTCCACTTT. Its protein product is CASSYRGGSPLHF.

In its sample, this clonotype was seen a few times. This chain joins TRBV6-5 and TRBJ1-2; TRBD1 matches at 7 bases. CDR1 is MNHEY, CDR2 SVGAGI, per germline. The CDR3 runs 13 residues. The CDR3 spells CGSIGAGTDGYTF. In DNA, the CDR3 is TGTGGCTCCATTGGAGCCGGGACAGATGGCTACACCTTC.

The table lists this clonotype with a few counts. The chain carries TRBV10-3 and TRBJ2-7; D may be TRBD2 (5 bases). V gave up 8 bases and J gave up 9 bases, with 17 bases separating them. Germline-derived CDR1 and CDR2 are ENHRY and SYGVKD. The CDR3 is made up of 12 amino acids. CDR3 coding DNA: TGTGCCATCGAGGGCGACGAGCCCGGGCAGTACTTC. Amino acid sequence: CAIEGDEPGQYF.

The chain has TRBV5-6 and TRBJ2-7, with 9 bases that match TRBD1. V shed 7 bases and J 6 bases; nucleotides not matched to a gene: 14. Per germline, CDR1 SGHDT and CDR2 YYEEEE. This CDR3 spans 15 amino acids. DNA of the CDR3: TGTGCCAGCGGTGCGACAGGGGGGATAAACGGCGAGCAGTACGTC. It specifies CASGATGGINGEQYV.

This clonotype came up a few times. The chain carries TRBV14 and TRBJ1-2; 7 bases match TRBD1. Germline loops: CDR1 SGHDN, CDR2 FVKESK. Germline trimming cut 2 bases from V and 5 bases from J; bases unmatched to any gene: 14. The CDR3 covers 17 residues. The CDR3 loop reads CASSQLGTAGLQYGYTF. CDR3 DNA sequence: TGTGCCAGCAGCCAACTAGGGACAGCGGGCCTCCAGTATGGCTACACCTTC.

The rearrangement uses TRBV4-1 and TRBJ1-1; 8 nucleotides agree with TRBD1. The V gene end was trimmed by 4 bases and the J gene end by 1 base; junction bases not matched to a gene: 5. The CDR3 spans 15 residues. Germline V gene data show CDR1 as MGHRA and CDR2 as YSYEKL. As DNA, the CDR3 is TGCGCCAGCAGCCGGTCCGGACAGGGGAACACTGAAGCTTTCTTT. As protein: CASSRSGQGNTEAFF.

The rearrangement joins TRBV20-1 to TRBJ1-2; no clear D. The CDR3 is 11 amino acids. Germline assignment: CDR1 DFQATT and CDR2 SNEGSKA (reference sequence). Trimming cost V 0 bases and J 3 bases, with 2 bases left between them. The DNA for the CDR3 is TGCAGTGCTAGAGAAGACTATGGCTACACCTTC. Amino acids: CSAREDYGYTF.

The sample holds many counts of this clonotype. The chain links TRBV5-1 to TRBJ1-1, with D unclear. Germline CDR1 is SGHRS and CDR2 is YFSETQ. The CDR3 loop spans 14 amino acids. The ends were cut back, 0 bases at V and 4 bases at J, with 10 bases in the middle. CDR3 in amino acids: CASSLGRGGTEAFF. The DNA of the CDR3 is TGCGCCAGCAGCTTGGGGCGGGGAGGCACTGAAGCTTTCTTT.

This clonotype was recorded at least ten times. This chain links TRBV7-3 with TRBJ2-5; 7 bases are a match to TRBD1. The CDR3 totals 15 residues. In germline, CDR1 is SGHTA, CDR2 FQGTGA. Trimming at V came to 9 bases and at J to 4 bases, leaving 14 bases not matched to a gene. CDR3 residues: CARIKDRCWLETQYF. The CDR3 region has the DNA TGTGCCAGAATTAAGGACAGGTGTTGGTTAGAGACCCAGTACTTC. The full variable domain, in which reference TRBV7-3 and TRBJ2-5 provide the parts outside the CDR3, is GAGVSQTPSNKVTEKGKYVELRCDPISGHTALYWYRQSLGQGPEFLIYFQGTGAADDSGLPNDRFFAVRPEGSVSTLKIQRTERGDSAVYLCARIKDRCWLETQYFGPGTRLLVL.

The CDR3 DNA reads as TGTGCCAGCAGCTTGTCTAGCGGGGGAACAGATACGCAGTATTTT. It translates to CASSLSSGGTDTQYF. The rearrangement uses TRBV7-9 and TRBJ2-3; 10 positions agree with TRBD2. The CDR3 extends over 15 amino acids. The germline CDR1 and CDR2 sequences are SEHNR and FQNEAQ (reference sequence). The V and J ends lost 3 bases and 3 bases, in that order; junction bases with no gene match: 3.

In this sample, this clonotype turned up a few times. This chain uses TRBV27 with TRBJ2-1, with 7 bases matching TRBD2. This CDR3 is built from 14 residues. CDR1 is MNHEY, CDR2 SMNVEV, per germline (reference sequence). V lost 5 bases to trimming and J lost 9 bases; unmatched junction nucleotides: 10. In DNA, the CDR3 is TGTGCCAGCAGTCCATTGGGACTAATGACTGAGCAGTTCTTC. It translates to CASSPLGLMTEQFF.

At least ten counts were recorded for this clonotype. The V and J genes are TRBV5-4 and TRBJ2-3; TRBD2 might be the D (5 bases). CDR1 and CDR2 (germline): SGHNT, YYREEE (reference sequence). The CDR3 spans 15 residues. Trimming took 5 bases from V and 2 from J, leaving 15 bases between them. Here the CDR3 reads CASSRPAENTDTQYF. CDR3 bases: TGTGCCAGCAGTCGTCCAGCGGAGAACACAGATACGCAGTATTTT.

This clonotype was recorded at least ten times. This chain joins TRBV28 and TRBJ1-5; no clear D gene. V shed 1 base and J shed 6 bases, with 19 bases lying between them. This CDR3 comprises 17 residues. From germline, CDR1 is MDHEN and CDR2 SYDVKM. CDR3 bases: TGTGCCAGCAGTTTATACCAGGTGTGGCAGGTCTTTCAGCCCCAGCATTTT. As protein: CASSLYQVWQVFQPQHF.

This clonotype was seen ten or more times. This chain connects TRBV6-2 or TRBV6-3 to TRBJ2-1, with TRBD2 matching 11 bases. This CDR3 comprises 18 residues. CDR1 and CDR2 from the germline V gene are MNHEY and SVGEGT. V trimming: 0 bases; J trimming: 5 bases; junction bases outside the gene matches: 9. CDR3 sequence: CASSYSASGGRRNNEQFF. The DNA for the CDR3 is TGTGCCAGCAGTTACTCTGCTAGCGGGGGGAGGAGGAACAATGAGCAGTTCTTC.

Ten or more counts support this clonotype. The CDR3 DNA follows: TGTGCCACCAGCAGTGGTCTAGGCAATGAGCAGTTCTTC. It codes for CATSSGLGNEQFF. The rearrangement links TRBV15 to TRBJ2-1, with no clear D. V was trimmed by 3 bases and J by 6 bases, leaving 9 bases between them. The CDR3 consists of 13 residues. In germline, CDR1 is LNHNV, CDR2 YYDKDF (reference sequence).

The rearrangement links TRBV4-3 to TRBJ2-2; perhaps D is TRBD1 or TRBD2 (5 bases each). This CDR3 spans 17 amino acids. CDR1 and CDR2 from the germline V gene are LGHNA and YSLEER. V was clipped by 0 bases and J by 2 bases, with 13 bases between them. The DNA for the CDR3 is TGCGCCAGCAGCCAAGAATCCCGGGACCCAAACACCGGGGAGCTGTTTTTT. Translated: CASSQESRDPNTGELFF.

This clonotype was counted between two and nine times. The chain carries TRBV7-3 and TRBJ2-1, with a possible D match to TRBD1 (6 bases). The CDR3 totals 15 residues. V was clipped by 5 bases and J by 8 bases, with 19 bases between them. CDR1 is SGHTA, CDR2 FQGTGA, per germline. DNA for the CDR3: TGTGCCAGCAGCCACCCACAGGGCACGAGCGATGAGCAGTTCTTC. Protein: CASSHPQGTSDEQFF.

J is TRBJ2-2 and V is TRBV27; TRBD1 might be the D (5 bases). Germline V gene data show CDR1 as MNHEY and CDR2 as SMNVEV (reference sequence). The length of the CDR3 is 15 residues. V was clipped by 1 base and J by 1 base, with 7 bases between them. As DNA, the CDR3 is TGTGCCAGCAGTTTATTGGGGCAGAACACCGGGGAGCTGTTTTTT. It encodes CASSLLGQNTGELFF.

The sample holds a few counts of this clonotype. CDR3 nucleotides: TGTGCCAGCAGCTCCCGGGACAGGGCCTACGAGCAGTACTTC. Translation gives CASSSRDRAYEQYF. The gene calls are TRBV7-9 and TRBJ2-7; the match to TRBD1 covers 9 bases. The germline CDR1 and CDR2 sequences are SEHNR and FQNEAQ (reference sequence). CDR3 length: 14 residues. Trimming took 4 bases from V and 2 from J; bases not matched to a gene: 3. Full variable domain (outside the CDR3, taken from reference TRBV7-9 and TRBJ2-7): DTGVSQNPRHKITKRGQNVTFRCDPISEHNRLYWYRQTLGQGPEFLTYFQNEAQLEKSRLLSDRFSAERPKGSFSTLEIQRTEQGDSAMYLCASSSRDRAYEQYFGPGTRLTVT.

This chain links TRBV7-3 with TRBJ1-5, with 7 positions matching TRBD1. Germline loops: CDR1 SGHTA, CDR2 FQGTGA. The V segment lost 0 bases and the J segment 0 bases; nucleotides outside the gene matches: 8. CDR3 length: 18 amino acids. DNA for the CDR3: TGTGCCAGCAGCTTAACGGTGGGGACAGAGTATAGCAATCAGCCCCAGCATTTT. As protein: CASSLTVGTEYSNQPQHF.